The text below deals with one T cell receptor (beta chain). Its antigen remains unidentified. TCRdb reprocessed the 5' RACE reads with MiXCR, giving one entry per CDR3 protein. The data contain fewer than 550,000 distinct CDR3 sequences, 20% of them seen just once; the ten biggest clones take up about 8.1%. The data belong to a study of T-cell memory formation after mild COVID-19. Overall study context: Largely donor-specific TCR clusters were found.

Study-wide results and caveats: Cross-reactive memory appears to have joined, as suggested by some responding clones showing up in pre-infection memory. Clones that contracted clustered mainly in CM and EM if CD4+ and in EMRA if CD8+.

This clonotype was sampled from an adult woman who had mild COVID-19 (a few samples of this study predate the infection). Cell type and time point are not known. Material for sequencing was PBMCs or a T cell subset sorted from them (not recorded which).

CDR3 DNA sequence: TGTGCCAGTAGTATAGTCCGGGGCTACTATGGCTACACCTTC. This encodes CASSIVRGYYGYTF. The genes are TRBV19 and TRBJ1-2; the D gene is possibly TRBD1 (5 bases). V gave up 1 base and J gave up 3 bases, with 9 bases separating them. The CDR3 loop spans 14 amino acids. Germline V CDR1 and CDR2: LNHDA, SQIVND (reference sequence).